The 12 T cell receptor beta chains in this list originate from one sample, sequenced in a study of blood T cells in healthy people across ages. PCR was performed a second time for about 7 to 12 cycles using a sample-barcoded 5' primer and a J-beta primer mix. TCRdb used MiXCR to reprocess the 5' RACE reads, holding one entry per CDR3 protein. This sample has approximately 1.5 million distinct CDR3 sequences, with approximately 43% found just once. Sequencing was performed on blood. These TCRs come from a woman under 30 in good health.

The rearrangement links TRBV20-1 to TRBJ2-7; 8 bases agree with TRBD2. V shed 6 bases and J 0 bases; nucleotides not matched to a gene: 7. Germline loops: CDR1 DFQATT, CDR2 SNEGSKA (reference sequence). This CDR3 contains 14 residues. The CDR3 DNA sequence: TGCAGTGCCCTACTAGCGGATAGCTCCTACGAGCAGTACTTC. It is translated as CSALLADSSYEQYF.

The rearrangement joins TRBV5-8 to TRBJ2-1, with TRBD2 matching over 9 bases. The germline V gene has CDR1 SGHTS and CDR2 YDEGEE. The CDR3 length is 15 residues. Trimming cost V 4 bases and J 4 bases; bases outside gene matches: 6. The CDR3 DNA reads as TGTGCCAGCAGCCTTAGCGGGGGACGTTACAATGAGCAGTTCTTC. Translating gives CASSLSGGRYNEQFF.

The table lists this clonotype with a few counts. V and J are TRBV2 and TRBJ1-2, with 7 bases that match TRBD1. This CDR3 region has 13 residues. V shed 5 bases and J 5 bases; nucleotides not matched to a gene: 5. CDR1 and CDR2 (germline): SNHLY, FYNNEI. The CDR3 DNA follows: TGTGCCAGCAGTACTCAGGGGGAGTATGGCTACACCTTC. Translation: CASSTQGEYGYTF.

The chain uses TRBV27 and TRBJ2-1; D is ambiguous. Trimming removed 1 base at V and 5 bases at J, with 3 bases between. CDR3 length equals 12 residues. Germline loops: CDR1 MNHEY, CDR2 SMNVEV (reference sequence). CDR3 sequence (DNA): TGTGCCAGCAGTTTATTTAACAATGAGCAGTTCTTC. It specifies CASSLFNNEQFF.

Comment on this clonotype: One end of the junction does not line up with germline, which may come from a read error. The V call is TRBV29-1, the J call TRBJ1-2; D perhaps matches TRBD1 (5 bases). This CDR3 is 12 amino acids long. Germline CDR1 is SQVTM and CDR2 is ANQGSEA. The CDR3 DNA reads TGCAACGTTGACAGTCTAAACGGTGGCTACACCTTC. Translated, it gives CNVDSLNGGYTF.

The genes are TRBV27 and TRBJ1-5; D call uncertain. Germline CDR1 MNHEY, CDR2 SMNVEV (reference sequence). Deletions cut 5 bases from V and 9 bases from J, with 11 bases between. CDR3 length: 12 amino acids. The CDR3 loop is CASSKIGRPQHF. The CDR3 DNA is TGTGCCAGCAGTAAAATAGGGAGGCCCCAGCATTTT.

This chain links TRBV20-1 with TRBJ2-1, with D perhaps assigned TRBD1 or TRBD2 (6 bases each). V lost 1 base, J lost 3 bases, and 13 bases lay in between. Germline lookup yields CDR1 DFQATT and CDR2 SNEGSKA (reference sequence). The CDR3 runs 15 residues. The CDR3 sequence is CSARGGAGFYNEQFF. The DNA for the CDR3 is TGCAGTGCTAGAGGGGGGGCGGGGTTCTACAATGAGCAGTTCTTC.

The sample holds a few counts of this clonotype. The gene calls are TRBV25-1 and TRBJ1-4; 8 bases agree with TRBD1. This CDR3 has 17 residues. V lost 7 bases, J lost 2 bases, and 12 bases stayed unmatched. Per germline, CDR1 MGHDK and CDR2 SYGVNS. Written as DNA, the CDR3 is TGTGCCAGCACCGGGACAGGAAAATCGTATACTAATGAAAAACTGTTTTTT. This gives the protein CASTGTGKSYTNEKLFF.

This clonotype was found once. The gene calls are TRBV7-2 and TRBJ2-4, with TRBD1 identical over 7 bases. The germline CDR1 and CDR2 sequences are SGHTA and FQGNSA. V trimming: 6 bases; J trimming: 10 bases; junction bases outside the gene matches: 12. The CDR3 consists of 14 residues. In DNA, the CDR3 is TGTGCCAGCAGGGATACAGGGGCGGCCCCTATTCAGTACTTC. Protein product: CASRDTGAAPIQYF.

The CDR3 DNA reads as TGTGCCAGCATGGGGGCTTCCTTTGGCTACACCTTC. The encoded protein is CASMGASFGYTF. The V call is TRBV27, the J call TRBJ1-2, with D tentatively TRBD1 (6 bases). Germline CDR1 is MNHEY and CDR2 is SMNVEV (reference sequence). The CDR3 is 12 residues long. Trimming cost V 7 bases and J 7 bases, with 13 bases left between them.

The chain recombines TRBV20-1 with TRBJ1-5, with D possibly TRBD1 on 5 matching bases. Germline V lookup: CDR1 DFQATT, CDR2 SNEGSKA (reference sequence). Trimming pared 3 bases from V and 3 bases from J, leaving 15 bases between. CDR3 length: 15 amino acids. DNA of the CDR3: TGCAGTGCTAGTCAAGGGACGGAGCCCAATCAGCCCCAGCATTTT. The encoded protein is CSASQGTEPNQPQHF.

This clonotype was seen more than once but under ten times. The CDR3 nucleotides read TGTGCCAGCAGCCCTCCAGGGGGGCCACCCAATCAGCCCCAGCATTTT. Its translation is CASSPPGGPPNQPQHF. This sequence joins TRBV7-9 and TRBJ1-5; TRBD1 aligns across 7 bases. J gave up 3 bases and V 5 bases, and 10 bases lay outside the gene matches. In germline, CDR1 is SEHNR, CDR2 FQNEAQ (reference sequence). This CDR3 spans 16 amino acids.